Detailed here is one T cell receptor beta chain. Its antigen is still unknown. Trimming took 6 bases from V and 2 from J, leaving 13 bases between them. Germline V gene data show CDR1 as MDHEN and CDR2 as SYDVKM. This CDR3 has 14 residues. The data stem from a study of post-analysis software for immune sequencing data. Study findings and constraints: Batch-matched samples strongly co-clustered by F measure.

The library was made from cDNA and included unique molecular identifiers. MiXCR was run by TCRdb on the PCR reads, yielding one entry per CDR3 protein. The table includes roughly 150,000 distinct CDR3 sequences, 30% to 45% detected once. Specimen: blood, collected after autologous hematopoietic stem cell transplantation. The source of this sequence is a girl aged 10-17 years with multiple sclerosis. This chain connects TRBV28 to TRBJ1-1; D is unresolved. The CDR3, as DNA: TGTGCCAGCAGGTGGGCCGGCCCCAACACTGAAGCTTTCTTT. Protein sequence: CASRWAGPNTEAFF.